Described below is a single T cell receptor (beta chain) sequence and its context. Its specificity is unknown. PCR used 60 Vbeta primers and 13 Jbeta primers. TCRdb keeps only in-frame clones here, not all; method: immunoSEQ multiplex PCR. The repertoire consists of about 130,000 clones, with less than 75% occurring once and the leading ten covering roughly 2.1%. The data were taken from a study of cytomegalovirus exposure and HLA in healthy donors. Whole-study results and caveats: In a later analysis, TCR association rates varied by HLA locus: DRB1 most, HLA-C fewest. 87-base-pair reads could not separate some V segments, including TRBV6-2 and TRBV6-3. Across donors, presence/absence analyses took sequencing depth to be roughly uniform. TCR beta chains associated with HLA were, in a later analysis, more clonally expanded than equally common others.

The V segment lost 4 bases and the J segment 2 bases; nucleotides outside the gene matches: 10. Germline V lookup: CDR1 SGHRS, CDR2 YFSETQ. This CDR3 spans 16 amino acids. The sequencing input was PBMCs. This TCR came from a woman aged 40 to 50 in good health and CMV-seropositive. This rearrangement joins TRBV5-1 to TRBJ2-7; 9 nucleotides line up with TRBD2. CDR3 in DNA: TGCGCCAGCAGCGCATCAGGGGGACTAGCTCCCTACGAGCAGTACTTC. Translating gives CASSASGGLAPYEQYF.